This TCR beta chain was sequenced in a study of CD8+CD57+ T cells in acquired aplastic anemia (dated by TCRdb to 2017 to 2018). Background for the entire study: A mean of 3.2 ug of DNA, ranging from about 0.17 to 30 ug, was extracted from sorted CD4+ and CD8+ cells. An average of approximately 10 million reads for CD4+ cells and 11 million to 13 million reads for CD8+ cells was obtained from healthy donor samples. The research as a whole found: Between patients and healthy controls, no significant difference in CD8+ Simpson's diversity was found (P=0.060). Although roughly 30 CD8+ CDR3 sequences were shared by patients and controls, these sequences appeared highly expressed in patients and within the immunodominant clones of patients.

Comments on this clonotype: Its specific antigen is unknown. One base away there is no much larger clone; base qualities are not given.

Genomic DNA served as template for TCR beta VDJ combination and CDR3 sequence profiling. TCR repertoire sequencing was run on an Illumina HiSeq 2000. As for how the authors treated the data: Repertoire assessment relied on Simpson's diversity index, CDR3 size and DJ length profiles, and TRBV/TRBJ rearrangement plots. The most abundant DNA sequence in the deep sequencing data was defined as the immunodominant clone. CDR3 amino acid sequences were checked for sharing across subjects and were also compared against the VDJdb database and published repertoires. TCRdb reran the public reads through fastp at Q25 and MiXCR, keeping productive beta chains. Each entry is one CDR3 protein sequence, shown with its most common DNA and genes. The V and J calls were determined by TCRdb, not by the authors. The sample includes roughly 130,000 distinct CDR3 sequences, with about 48% observed a single time. The ten most abundant clones make up about 2.7% of the sample.

In the study, sorted CD4+ and CD8+ blood T cells from patients with severe aplastic anemia and from healthy subjects underwent deep sequencing of TCR repertoires. Ficoll-Paque density gradient centrifugation was used to isolate peripheral blood mononuclear cells. Before DNA extraction, CD4+ and CD8+ T cells were sorted with FACS or magnetic beads. The CDR3 has 14 amino acids, counting the end cysteine and phenylalanine. CDR3 DNA only is kept here, 42 bases in frame from base 1. Based on the germline V gene (reference sequence), the CDR1 and CDR2 sequences are SEHNR and FQNEAQ. V and J are truncated by 3 bases and 2 bases respectively, leaving an intervening sequence of 11 bases.

The V and J genes are TRBV7-9 and TRBJ2-7; the D gene assignment is ambiguous. The TCR originated in a human donor in good health, serving as a control. Sequenced: sorted CD4+, CD8+, or CD8+CD57+ T cells (not recorded which) from PBMCs. The sequenced DNA: TGTGCCAGCAGCTTGGACCTCAGAACCTACGAGCAGTACTTC. Translation gives CASSLDLRTYEQYF.